Here is one T cell receptor beta chain with its context. The CDR3 is made up of 13 amino acids. V was clipped by 0 bases and J by 0 bases, with 3 bases between them. Germline CDR1 and CDR2: SGDLS and YYNGEE. This sample is part of a study of blood T cell repertoires in COVID-19. About the research overall: COVID-19 samples collected from the United States, Italy and Spain covered acute and convalescent phases. Sample material is recorded as cDNA or gDNA derived from T cells, B-cell-depleted T cells, or PBMCs.

Authors' analysis steps: Cell counts per sample came from amplifying reference gene primers. Sequencing used immunoSEQ multiplex PCR; TCRdb keeps in-frame clones, though not all of them. V, J and clone size reflect that table, while D and trimming were determined from the DNA. The data hold around 300,000 clones, with 86% observed a single time. The receptor's source is a woman in her thirties with active or convalescent COVID-19. Input material: peripheral blood. The J gene is TRBJ1-1, the V gene TRBV9; D not resolved. The DNA for the CDR3 is TGTGCCAGCAGCGTAGGTATGAACACTGAAGCTTTCTTT. It codes for CASSVGMNTEAFF.